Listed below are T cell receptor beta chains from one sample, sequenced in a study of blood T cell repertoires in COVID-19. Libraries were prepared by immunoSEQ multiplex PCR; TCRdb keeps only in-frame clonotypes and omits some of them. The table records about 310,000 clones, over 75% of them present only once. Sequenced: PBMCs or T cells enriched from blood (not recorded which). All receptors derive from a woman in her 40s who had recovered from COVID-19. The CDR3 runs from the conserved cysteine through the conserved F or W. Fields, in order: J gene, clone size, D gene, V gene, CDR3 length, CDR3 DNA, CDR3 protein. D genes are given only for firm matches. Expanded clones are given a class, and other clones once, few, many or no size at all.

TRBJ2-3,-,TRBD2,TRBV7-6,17,TGTGCCAGCAGCCCGGGCTCTAGCGGGAGAAGCACAGATACGCAGTATTTT,CASSPGSSGRSTDTQYF
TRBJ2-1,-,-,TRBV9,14,TGTGCCAGCAGCGTAGCCCCAGGGGGGAGTGGGCAGTTCTTC,CASSVAPGGSGQFF
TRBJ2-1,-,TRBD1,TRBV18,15,TGTGCCAGCTCACCTTGGACAGGGGAGGGAAATGAGCAGTTCTTC,CASSPWTGEGNEQFF
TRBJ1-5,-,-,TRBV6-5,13,TGTGCCAGCAGGGTCAGTCAGAATCAGCCCCAGCATTTT,CASRVSQNQPQHF
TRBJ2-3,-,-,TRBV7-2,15,TGTGCCAGCAGCTTAGCTAGCGGCCTCACAGATACGCAGTATTTT,CASSLASGLTDTQYF
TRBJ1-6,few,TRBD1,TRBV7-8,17,TGTGCCAGCAGCTTAGCCTCGACAGGGGACTATAATTCACCCCTCCACTTT,CASSLASTGDYNSPLHF
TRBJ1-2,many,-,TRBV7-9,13,TGTGCCAGCAGCTTAGGCCGAGCTTGGGGCTACACCTTC,CASSLGRAWGYTF
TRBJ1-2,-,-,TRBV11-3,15,TGTGCCAGCAGCTTAGGGTTCTCAGGGGAAAGGAGCTACACCTTC,CASSLGFSGERSYTF
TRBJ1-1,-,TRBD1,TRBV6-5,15,TGTGCCAGCAGCCTCAAGACAGGGCTAAAGGCTGAAGCTTTCTTT,CASSLKTGLKAEAFF
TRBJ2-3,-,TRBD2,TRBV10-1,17,TGCGCCAGCAGTGAGTCGAGTAGCGGGGGGCGTGCAGATACGCAGTATTTT,CASSESSSGGRADTQYF
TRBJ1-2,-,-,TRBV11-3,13,TGTGCCAGCACCCAAGCGAATGGCTATGGCTACACCTTC,CASTQANGYGYTF
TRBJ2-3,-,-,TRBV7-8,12,TGTGCCAGCAGCTTGAAGGGGGATACGCAGTATTTT,CASSLKGDTQYF
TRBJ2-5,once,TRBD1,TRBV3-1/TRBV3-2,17,TGTGCCAGCAGCCACGAACTTTGGACAGGGATTTTGGAGACCCAGTACTTC,CASSHELWTGILETQYF
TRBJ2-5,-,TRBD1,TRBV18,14,TGTGCCAGCTCACCAATGACAGGGGAAGAGACCCAGTACTTC,CASSPMTGEETQYF
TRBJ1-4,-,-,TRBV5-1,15,TGCGCCAGCAGTCAGGGGATGGTCTCGAATGAAAAACTGTTTTTT,CASSQGMVSNEKLFF
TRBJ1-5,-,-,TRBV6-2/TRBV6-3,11,TGTGCCAGCAGTAACGGTCAGCCCCAGCATTTT,CASSNGQPQHF
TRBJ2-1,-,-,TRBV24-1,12,TGTGCCACCAGTGGGCCAGGCGCTGAGCAGTTCTTC,CATSGPGAEQFF
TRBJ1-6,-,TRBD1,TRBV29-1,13,TGCAGCGTGAGGACAGGGGGCGATTCACCCCTCCACTTT,CSVRTGGDSPLHF
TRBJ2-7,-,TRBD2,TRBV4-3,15,TGCGCCAGCAGCCAAGTGAGGACTAGCGGCGGCGAGCAGTACTTC,CASSQVRTSGGEQYF
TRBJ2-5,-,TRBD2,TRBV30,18,TGTGCCTGGAGTGCGGGGAGGGCACTAGCGGGGATTAAAGAGACCCAGTACTTC,CAWSAGRALAGIKETQYF
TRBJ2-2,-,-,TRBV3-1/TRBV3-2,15,TGTGCCAGCAGCCAAGGGGCCTTAGGAACCGGGGAGCTGTTTTTT,CASSQGALGTGELFF
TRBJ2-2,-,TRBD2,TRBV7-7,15,TGTGCTAGCAGCTTAGGCGGGAGAAACACCGGGGAGCTGTTTTTT,CASSLGGRNTGELFF
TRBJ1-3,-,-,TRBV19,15,TGTGCCAGTAGTATACAGGGCCGCTCTGGAAACACCATATATTTT,CASSIQGRSGNTIYF
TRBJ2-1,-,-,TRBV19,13,TGTGCCAGTAGTAGCCGGGGGTACAATGAGCAGTTCTTC,CASSSRGYNEQFF